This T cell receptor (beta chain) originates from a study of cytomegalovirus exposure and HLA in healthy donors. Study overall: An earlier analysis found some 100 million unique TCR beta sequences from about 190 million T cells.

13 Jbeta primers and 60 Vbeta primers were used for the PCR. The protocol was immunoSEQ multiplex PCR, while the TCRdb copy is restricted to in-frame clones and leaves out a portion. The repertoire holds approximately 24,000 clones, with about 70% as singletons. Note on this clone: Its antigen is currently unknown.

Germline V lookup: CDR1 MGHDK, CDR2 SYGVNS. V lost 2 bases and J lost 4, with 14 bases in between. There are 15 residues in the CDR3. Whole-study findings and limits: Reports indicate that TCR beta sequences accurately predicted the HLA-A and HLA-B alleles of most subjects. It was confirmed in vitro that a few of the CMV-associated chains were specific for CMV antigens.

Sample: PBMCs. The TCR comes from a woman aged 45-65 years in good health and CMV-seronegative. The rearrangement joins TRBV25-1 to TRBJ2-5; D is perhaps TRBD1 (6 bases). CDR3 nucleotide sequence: TGTGCCAGCAGTGAACGACAGGTGGGGCGAGAGACCCAGTACTTC. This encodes CASSERQVGRETQYF.